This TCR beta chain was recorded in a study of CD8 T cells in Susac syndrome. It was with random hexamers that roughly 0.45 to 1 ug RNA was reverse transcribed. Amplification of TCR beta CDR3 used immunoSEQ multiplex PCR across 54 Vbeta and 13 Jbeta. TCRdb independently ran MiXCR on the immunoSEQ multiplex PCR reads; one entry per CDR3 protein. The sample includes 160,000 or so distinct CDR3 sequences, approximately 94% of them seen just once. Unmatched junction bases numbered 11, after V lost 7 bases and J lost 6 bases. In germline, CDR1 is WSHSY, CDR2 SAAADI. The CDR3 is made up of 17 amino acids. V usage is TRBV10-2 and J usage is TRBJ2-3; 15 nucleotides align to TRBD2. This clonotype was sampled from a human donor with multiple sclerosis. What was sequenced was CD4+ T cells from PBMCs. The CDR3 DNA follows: TGCGCCAGCACTGACCTTATCGGGACTAGCGGGAGGGATACGCAGTATTTT. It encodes CASTDLIGTSGRDTQYF.